This T cell receptor (beta chain) was observed in a study of cytomegalovirus exposure and HLA in healthy donors. Overall study: Of all 360 or so donors who were genotyped, about 80% belonged to the Caucasian-associated ancestry cluster.

In the case of this clone: The antigen remains unidentified.

Overall study results and limits: Researchers had no immune exposure information except CMV serostatus available. TRBV6-2, TRBV6-3 and some other V segments were unresolvable in 87-base-pair reads. HLA-A and HLA-B allele assignments for most subjects were reportedly predicted accurately using TCR beta sequences.

PCR used 60 Vbeta primers and 13 Jbeta primers. Sequenced by immunoSEQ multiplex PCR; TCRdb stores in-frame clones only, minus some. Among approximately 76,000 clones, approximately 79% were seen once, and the ten largest hold 2.5%. This CDR3 has 12 amino acids. V was clipped by 6 bases and J by 8 bases, with 16 bases between them. Per the germline V gene, CDR1 is SQVTM and CDR2 is ANQGSEA. The specimen sequenced was PBMCs. The TCR originated in a young man in good health and CMV-seronegative. The chain joins TRBV29-1 to TRBJ1-2; TRBD1 is a possible D gene (6 bases). CDR3: CSVDGGARGYTF. The CDR3 bases are TGCAGCGTAGATGGGGGCGCGAGGGGCTACACCTTC.